This T cell receptor beta chain was captured in a study of T cell changes during pregnancy in multiple sclerosis. V gave up 5 bases and J gave up 2 bases, with 10 bases separating them. Germline CDR1 and CDR2: MNHEY and SMNVEV (reference sequence). The CDR3 consists of 13 residues. Clones were sequenced by immunoSEQ multiplex PCR, and TCRdb holds only the in-frame ones, with some missing. The sample has around 31,000 clones; approximately 86% are singletons. The gene calls are TRBV27 and TRBJ2-7; unclear D gene. Source: CD8+ T cells from peripheral blood mononuclear cells, taken in the first trimester of pregnancy. The origin of this receptor is a female donor with multiple sclerosis, enrolled in a pregnancy study. CDR3 region: CASSASRPYEQYF. The CDR3 DNA is TGTGCCAGCAGTGCGTCGCGGCCCTACGAGCAGTACTTC.